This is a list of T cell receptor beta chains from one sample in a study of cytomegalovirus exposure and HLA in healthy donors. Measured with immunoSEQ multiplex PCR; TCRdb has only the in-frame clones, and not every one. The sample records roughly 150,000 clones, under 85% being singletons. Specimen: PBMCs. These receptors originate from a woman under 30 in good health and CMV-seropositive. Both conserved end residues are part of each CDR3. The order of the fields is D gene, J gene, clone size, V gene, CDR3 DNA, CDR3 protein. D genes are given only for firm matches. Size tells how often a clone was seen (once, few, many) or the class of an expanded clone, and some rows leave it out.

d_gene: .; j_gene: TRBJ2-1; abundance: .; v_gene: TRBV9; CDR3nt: TGTGCCAGCAGCCGGGATCTACGGAATGAGCAGTTCTTC; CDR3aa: CASSRDLRNEQFF
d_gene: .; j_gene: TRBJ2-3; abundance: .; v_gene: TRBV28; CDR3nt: TGTGCCAGCAGTTTACCCGACTCTCGTCGGGATACGCAGTATTTT; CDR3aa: CASSLPDSRRDTQYF
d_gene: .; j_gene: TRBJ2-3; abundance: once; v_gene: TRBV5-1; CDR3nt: TGCGCCAGCAGCTTTCGCCTCCGGGCAGGACCGGGACAATCGGATACGCAGTATTTT; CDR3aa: CASSFRLRAGPGQSDTQYF
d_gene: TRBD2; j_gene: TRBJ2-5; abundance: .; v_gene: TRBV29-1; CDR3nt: TGCAGCGTTGAAGATCTTAGCGGGGCGGAGACCCAGTACTTC; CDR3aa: CSVEDLSGAETQYF
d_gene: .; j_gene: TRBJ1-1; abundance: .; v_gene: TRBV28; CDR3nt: TGTGCCAGCAGTTCCCCTACGAACACTGAAGCTTTCTTT; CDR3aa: CASSSPTNTEAFF
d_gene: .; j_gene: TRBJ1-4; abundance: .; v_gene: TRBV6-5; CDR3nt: TGTGCCAGCAGCCGCGGGTCTGATGAAAAACTGTTTTTT; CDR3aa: CASSRGSDEKLFF
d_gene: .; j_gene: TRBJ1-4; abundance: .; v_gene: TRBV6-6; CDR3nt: TGTGCCAGCAGTTACGAGACAGCAACTAATGAAAAACTGTTTTTT; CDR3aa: CASSYETATNEKLFF
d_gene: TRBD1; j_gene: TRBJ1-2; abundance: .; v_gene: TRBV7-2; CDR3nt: TGTGCCAGCAGACGAAACAGGGGGGAGTACTATGGCTACACCTTC; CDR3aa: CASRRNRGEYYGYTF
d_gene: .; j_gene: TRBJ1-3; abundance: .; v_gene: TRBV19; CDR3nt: TGTGCCAGTAGTTACGGGATAAACACCATATATTTT; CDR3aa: CASSYGINTIYF
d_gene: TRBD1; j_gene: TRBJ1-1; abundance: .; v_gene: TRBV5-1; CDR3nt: TGCGCCAGCAGCCCCCCGGGACAGGGGAACACTGAAGCTTTCTTT; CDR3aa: CASSPPGQGNTEAFF
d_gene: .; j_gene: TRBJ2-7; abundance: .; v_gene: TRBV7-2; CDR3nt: TGTGCCAGCAGCTTAGTGGAATGGGCAGGGTTGTACGAGCAGTACTTC; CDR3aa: CASSLVEWAGLYEQYF
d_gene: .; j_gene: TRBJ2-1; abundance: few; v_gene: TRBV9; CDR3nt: TGTGCCAGCAGGGGGATGAACGGGGGGCGCGAGCAGTTCTTC; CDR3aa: CASRGMNGGREQFF
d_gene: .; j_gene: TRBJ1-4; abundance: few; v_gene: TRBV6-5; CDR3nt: TGTGCCAGCAGTTACGACAGAGCACAAAAACTGTTTTTT; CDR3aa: CASSYDRAQKLFF
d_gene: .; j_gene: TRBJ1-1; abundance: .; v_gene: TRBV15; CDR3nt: TGTGCCACCAGCAGAGGCAGGGACACTGAAGCTTTCTTT; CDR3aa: CATSRGRDTEAFF
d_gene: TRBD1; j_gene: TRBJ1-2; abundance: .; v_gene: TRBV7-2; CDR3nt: TGTGCCAGCAGCATCGACAGGGGGCTCGGCTACACCTTC; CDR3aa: CASSIDRGLGYTF
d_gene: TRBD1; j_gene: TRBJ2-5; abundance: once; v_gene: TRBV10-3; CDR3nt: TGTGCCATCAGTGGGGCACAGGGGGCAGAGACCCAGTACTTC; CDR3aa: CAISGAQGAETQYF
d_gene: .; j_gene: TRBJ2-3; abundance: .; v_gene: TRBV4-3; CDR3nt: TGCGCCAGCAGCCAATACAACAGGGCAGGTACGCAGTATTTT; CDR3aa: CASSQYNRAGTQYF
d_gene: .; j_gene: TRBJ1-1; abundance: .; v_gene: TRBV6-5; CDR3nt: TGTGCCAGCAGTTACGGCCGACTGGGGGGGCCTGAAGCTTTCTTT; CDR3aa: CASSYGRLGGPEAFF
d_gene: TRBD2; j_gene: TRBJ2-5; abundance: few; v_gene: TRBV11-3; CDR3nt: TGTGCCAGCAGCTTAGGAGGGAGCGGGGGGGCCCGGGAGACCCAGTACTTC; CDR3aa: CASSLGGSGGARETQYF
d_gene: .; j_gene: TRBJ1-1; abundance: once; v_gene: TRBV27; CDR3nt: TGTGCCAACACCCTGGTAGGAGGCGCGGGTGAAGCTTTCTTT; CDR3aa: CANTLVGGAGEAFF
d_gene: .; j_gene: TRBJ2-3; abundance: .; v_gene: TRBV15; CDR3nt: TGTGCCACCAGCTTTCGGACACAGAGCACAGATACGCAGTATTTT; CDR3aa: CATSFRTQSTDTQYF
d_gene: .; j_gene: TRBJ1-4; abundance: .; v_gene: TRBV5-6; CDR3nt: TGTGCCAGCAGCCTCACATCCTATGAAAAACTGTTTTTT; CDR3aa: CASSLTSYEKLFF
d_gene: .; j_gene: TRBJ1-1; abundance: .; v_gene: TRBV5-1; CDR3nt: TGCGCCAGCAGCCCCGGAGGGTTGGGGAACACTGAAGCTTTCTTT; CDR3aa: CASSPGGLGNTEAFF
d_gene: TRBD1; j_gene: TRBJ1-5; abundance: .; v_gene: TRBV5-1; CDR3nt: TGCGCCAGCAGCTTGGGGACAGGGGAAGGGGACAATCAGCCCCAGCATTTT; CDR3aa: CASSLGTGEGDNQPQHF
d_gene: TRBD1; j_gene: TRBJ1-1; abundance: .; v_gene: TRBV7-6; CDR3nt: TGTGCCAGCAGCTTACTCCCGGACAGGGGGCTGAAAGCTTTCTTT; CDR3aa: CASSLLPDRGLKAFF
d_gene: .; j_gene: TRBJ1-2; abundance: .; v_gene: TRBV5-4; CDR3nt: TGTGCCAGCAGCGAGCTCATAGCGGGTGGCTACACCTTC; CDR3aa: CASSELIAGGYTF
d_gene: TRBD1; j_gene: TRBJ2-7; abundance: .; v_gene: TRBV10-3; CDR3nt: TGTGCCATCAGTGGAGCGACAGGGGAATCGTACGAGCAGTACTTC; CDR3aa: CAISGATGESYEQYF
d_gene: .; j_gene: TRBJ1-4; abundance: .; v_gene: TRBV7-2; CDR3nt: TGTGCCACCGGTGGGCAGTTTAATGAAAAACTGTTTTTT; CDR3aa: CATGGQFNEKLFF
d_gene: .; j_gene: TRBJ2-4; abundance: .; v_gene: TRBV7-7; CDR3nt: TGTGCTAGCAGCTATCGGACCCGGGGGACAGCCAAAAACATTCAGTACTTC; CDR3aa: CASSYRTRGTAKNIQYF
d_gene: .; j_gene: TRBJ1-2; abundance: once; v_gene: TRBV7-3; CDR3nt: TGTGCCAGCAGCTTAATGGGCGGGGACTATGGCTACACCTTC; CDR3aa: CASSLMGGDYGYTF
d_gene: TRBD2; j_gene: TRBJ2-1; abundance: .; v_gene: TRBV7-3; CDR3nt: TGTGCCAGCAGCCCCCGGGCTAGCGGGGGACTTGAGCAGTTCTTC; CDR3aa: CASSPRASGGLEQFF
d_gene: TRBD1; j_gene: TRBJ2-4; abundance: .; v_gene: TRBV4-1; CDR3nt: TGCGCCAGCAGCCAAGATCAGGGACAGGGATACATTCAGTACTTC; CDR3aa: CASSQDQGQGYIQYF
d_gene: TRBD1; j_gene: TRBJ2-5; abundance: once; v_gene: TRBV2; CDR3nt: TGTGCCAGCAGTTGGGACAGGGGAGAGACCCAGTACTTC; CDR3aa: CASSWDRGETQYF
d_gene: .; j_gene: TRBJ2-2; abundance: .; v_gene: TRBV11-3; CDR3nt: TGTGCCAGCAGCTTAGGAGCGTACACCGGGGAGCTGTTTTTT; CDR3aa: CASSLGAYTGELFF
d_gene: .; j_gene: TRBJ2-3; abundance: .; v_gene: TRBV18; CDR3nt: TGTGCCAGCTCACCACCGGTCAGGACAGATACGCAGTATTTT; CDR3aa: CASSPPVRTDTQYF
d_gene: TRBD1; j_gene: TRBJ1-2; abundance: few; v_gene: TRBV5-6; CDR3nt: TGTGCCAGCAGCTTCGTCGGGACAGACTATGGCTACACCTTC; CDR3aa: CASSFVGTDYGYTF
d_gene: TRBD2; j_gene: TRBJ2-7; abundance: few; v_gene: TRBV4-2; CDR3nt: TGTGCCAGCAGTAAGACTAGCGGGGGGTCGTACGAGCAGTACTTC; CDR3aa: CASSKTSGGSYEQYF
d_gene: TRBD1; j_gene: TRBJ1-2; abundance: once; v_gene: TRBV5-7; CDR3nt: TGTGCCAGCAGCTTGGAACGGGACAGGGAGGGAGACGGCTACACCTTC; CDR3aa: CASSLERDREGDGYTF